The subject of this entry is one TCR beta chain. Germline V CDR1 and CDR2: SGDLS, YYNGEE. V lost 4 bases, J lost 1 base, and 9 bases lay in between. The CDR3 has 14 amino acids. These data are taken from a study of neurological immune-mediated disorders. TCRdb re-derived calls from the 5' RACE reads in MiXCR, one entry per CDR3 protein. The sample has fewer than 85,000 distinct CDR3 sequences; roughly 4.4% are singletons. V and J are TRBV9 and TRBJ2-1; D might be TRBD2 (5 bases). The sample was PBMCs. This TCR was recovered from a woman between 65 and 79 years old with multiple sclerosis. CDR3 in DNA: TGTGCCAGCAGCACCCGGACTTCCTACAATGAGCAGTTCTTC. It codes for CASSTRTSYNEQFF.